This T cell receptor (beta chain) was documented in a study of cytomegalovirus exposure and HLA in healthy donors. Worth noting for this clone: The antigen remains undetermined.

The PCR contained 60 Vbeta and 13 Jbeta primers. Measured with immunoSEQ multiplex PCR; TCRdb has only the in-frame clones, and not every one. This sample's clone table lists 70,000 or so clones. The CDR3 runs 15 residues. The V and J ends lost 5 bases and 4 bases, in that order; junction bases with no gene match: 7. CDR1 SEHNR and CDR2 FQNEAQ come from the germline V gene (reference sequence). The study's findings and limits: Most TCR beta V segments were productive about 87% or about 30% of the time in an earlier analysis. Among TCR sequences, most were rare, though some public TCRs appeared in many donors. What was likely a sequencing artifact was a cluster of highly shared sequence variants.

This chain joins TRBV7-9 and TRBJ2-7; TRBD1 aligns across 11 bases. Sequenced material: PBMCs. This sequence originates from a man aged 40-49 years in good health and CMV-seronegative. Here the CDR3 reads CASSTGQGVSYEQYF. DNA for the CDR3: TGTGCCAGCAGCACGGGACAGGGGGTGAGTTACGAGCAGTACTTC.